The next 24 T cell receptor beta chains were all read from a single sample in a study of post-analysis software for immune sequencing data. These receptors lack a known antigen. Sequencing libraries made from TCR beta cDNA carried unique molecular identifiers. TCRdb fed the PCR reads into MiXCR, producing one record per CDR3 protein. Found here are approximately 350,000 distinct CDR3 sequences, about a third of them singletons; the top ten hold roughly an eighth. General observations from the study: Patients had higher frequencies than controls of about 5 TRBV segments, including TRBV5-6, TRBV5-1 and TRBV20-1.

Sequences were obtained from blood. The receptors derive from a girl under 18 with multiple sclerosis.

The CDR3 coding sequence is TGTGCCAGCAGTGTGTGGGCAGCCCCAGCGGAAGATACGCAGTATTTT. This codes for CASSVWAAPAEDTQYF. This chain uses TRBV6-6 with TRBJ2-3; tentative D call: TRBD2 (5 bases). The CDR3 contains 16 residues. Germline V gives CDR1 MNHNY, CDR2 SVGAGI (reference sequence). V lost 5 bases and J lost 5, with 20 bases in between.

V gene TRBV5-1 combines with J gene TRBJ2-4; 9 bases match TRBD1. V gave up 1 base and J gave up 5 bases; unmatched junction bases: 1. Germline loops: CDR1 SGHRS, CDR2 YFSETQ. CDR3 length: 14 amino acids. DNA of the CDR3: TGCGCCAGCAGCTTGACAGGGGGCCAAAACATTCAGTACTTC. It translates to CASSLTGGQNIQYF.

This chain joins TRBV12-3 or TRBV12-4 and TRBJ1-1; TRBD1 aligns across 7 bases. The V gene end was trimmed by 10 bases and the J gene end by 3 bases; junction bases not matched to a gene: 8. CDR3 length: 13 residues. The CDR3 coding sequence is TGTGCCAACTCCGACAGGGCGGACACTGAAGCTTTCTTT. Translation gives CANSDRADTEAFF.

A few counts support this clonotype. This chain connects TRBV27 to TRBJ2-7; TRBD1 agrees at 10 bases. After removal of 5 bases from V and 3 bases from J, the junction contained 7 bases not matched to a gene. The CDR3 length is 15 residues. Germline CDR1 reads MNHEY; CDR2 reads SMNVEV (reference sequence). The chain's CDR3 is CASSPGTGDFYEQYF. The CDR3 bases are TGTGCCAGCAGTCCTGGGACAGGGGACTTCTACGAGCAGTACTTC.

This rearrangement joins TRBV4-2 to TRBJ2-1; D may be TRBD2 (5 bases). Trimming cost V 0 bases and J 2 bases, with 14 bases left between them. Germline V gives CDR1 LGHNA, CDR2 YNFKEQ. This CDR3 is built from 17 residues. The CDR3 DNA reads TGTGCCAGCAGCCAAGAAAAGGGAGCGGCACCCTACAATGAGCAGTTCTTC. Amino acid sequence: CASSQEKGAAPYNEQFF.

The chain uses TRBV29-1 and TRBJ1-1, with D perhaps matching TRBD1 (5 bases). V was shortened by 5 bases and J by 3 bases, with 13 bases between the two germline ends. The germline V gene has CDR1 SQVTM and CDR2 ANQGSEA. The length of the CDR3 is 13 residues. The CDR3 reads CSVQGGGDTEAFF. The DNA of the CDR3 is TGCAGCGTTCAGGGAGGCGGGGACACTGAAGCTTTCTTT.

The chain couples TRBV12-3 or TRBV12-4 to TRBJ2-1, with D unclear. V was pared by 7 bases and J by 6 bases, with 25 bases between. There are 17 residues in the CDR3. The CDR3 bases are TGTGCCAGCACTCCCACATTGGGTAGATCCCACCTCAATGAGCAGTTCTTC. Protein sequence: CASTPTLGRSHLNEQFF.

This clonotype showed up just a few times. The CDR3 nucleotides are TGTGCCAGCAGTTATAGAGGACTAAGACCCCAGAATGAGCAGTTCTTC. Translated: CASSYRGLRPQNEQFF. The chain links TRBV6-2 or TRBV6-3 to TRBJ2-1; D may be TRBD2 (6 bases). In germline, CDR1 is MNHEY, CDR2 SVGEGT. The CDR3 totals 16 residues. V shed 3 bases and J shed 7 bases, with 19 bases lying between them.

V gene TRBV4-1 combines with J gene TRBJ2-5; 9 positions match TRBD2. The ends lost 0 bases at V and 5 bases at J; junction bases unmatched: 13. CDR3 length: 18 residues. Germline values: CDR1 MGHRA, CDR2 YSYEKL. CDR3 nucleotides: TGCGCCAGCAGCCAAGATTTGGGGCCGGCTAGCGGGGTGGAGACCCAGTACTTC. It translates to CASSQDLGPASGVETQYF.

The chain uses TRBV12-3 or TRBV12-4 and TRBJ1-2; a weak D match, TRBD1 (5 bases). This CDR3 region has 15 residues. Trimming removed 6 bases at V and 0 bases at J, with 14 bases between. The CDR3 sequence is CASSTWGVANYGYTF. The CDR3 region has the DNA TGTGCCAGCAGCACGTGGGGGGTCGCTAACTATGGCTACACCTTC.

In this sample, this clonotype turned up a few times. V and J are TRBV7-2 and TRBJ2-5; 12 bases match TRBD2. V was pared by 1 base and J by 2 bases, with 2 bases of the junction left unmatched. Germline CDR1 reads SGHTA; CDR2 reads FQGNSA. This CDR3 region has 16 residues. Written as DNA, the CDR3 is TGTGCCAGCAGCTTAGGAGGACTAGCGGGGCAAGAGACCCAGTACTTC. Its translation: CASSLGGLAGQETQYF.

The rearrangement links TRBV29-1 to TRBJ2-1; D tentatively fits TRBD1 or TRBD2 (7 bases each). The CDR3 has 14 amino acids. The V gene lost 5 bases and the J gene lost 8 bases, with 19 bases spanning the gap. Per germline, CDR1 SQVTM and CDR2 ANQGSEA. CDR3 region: CSVYLRGGNDEQFF. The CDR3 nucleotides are TGCAGCGTTTATCTCAGGGGGGGGAACGATGAGCAGTTCTTC.

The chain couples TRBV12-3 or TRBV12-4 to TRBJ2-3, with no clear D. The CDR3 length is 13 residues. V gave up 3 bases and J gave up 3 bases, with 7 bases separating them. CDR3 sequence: CASSFDETDTQYF. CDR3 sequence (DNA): TGTGCCAGCAGTTTCGACGAGACAGATACGCAGTATTTT.

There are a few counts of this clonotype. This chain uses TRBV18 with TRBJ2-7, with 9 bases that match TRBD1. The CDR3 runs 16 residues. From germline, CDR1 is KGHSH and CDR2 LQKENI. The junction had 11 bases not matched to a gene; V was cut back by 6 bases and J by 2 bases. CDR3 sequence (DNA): TGTGCCAGCTCGTATACTACAGGGGGCATCACCTACGAGCAGTACTTC. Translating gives CASSYTTGGITYEQYF.

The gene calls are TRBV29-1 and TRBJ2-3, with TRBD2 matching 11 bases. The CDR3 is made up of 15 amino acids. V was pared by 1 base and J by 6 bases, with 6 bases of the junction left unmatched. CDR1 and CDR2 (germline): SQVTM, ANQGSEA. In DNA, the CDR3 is TGCAGCGTTGAAGTAGCGGGGGGGCCGGTGGATACGCAGTATTTT. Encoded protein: CSVEVAGGPVDTQYF.

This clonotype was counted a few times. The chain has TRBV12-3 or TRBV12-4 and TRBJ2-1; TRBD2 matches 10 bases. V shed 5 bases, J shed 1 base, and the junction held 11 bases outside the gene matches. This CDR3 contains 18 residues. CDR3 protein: CASSPWIAGGGSYNEQFF. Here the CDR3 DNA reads TGTGCCAGCAGTCCCTGGATAGCGGGGGGTGGATCCTACAATGAGCAGTTCTTC.

CDR3 coding DNA: TGTGCCAGCAGCTTTTGGGGCCCCTTAGCGGGGCACGAGCAGTACTTC. Protein product: CASSFWGPLAGHEQYF. The V call is TRBV7-2, the J call TRBJ2-7; 8 bases agree with TRBD2. V dropped 3 bases and J dropped 5; count of bases not matched to a gene: 12. Germline V gene data show CDR1 as SGHTA and CDR2 as FQGNSA. This CDR3 contains 16 residues.

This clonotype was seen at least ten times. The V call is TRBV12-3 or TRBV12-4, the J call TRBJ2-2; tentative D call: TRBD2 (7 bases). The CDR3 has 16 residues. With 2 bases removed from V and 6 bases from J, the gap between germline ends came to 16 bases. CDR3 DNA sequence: TGTGCCAGCAGTTTAAGAGGGGGGGCCGCTGCCGGGGAGCTGTTTTTT. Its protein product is CASSLRGGAAAGELFF.

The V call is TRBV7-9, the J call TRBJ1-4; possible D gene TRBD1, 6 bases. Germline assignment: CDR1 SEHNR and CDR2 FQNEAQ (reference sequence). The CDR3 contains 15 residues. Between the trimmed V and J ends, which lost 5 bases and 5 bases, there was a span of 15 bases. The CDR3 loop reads CASSPIRTVNEKLFF. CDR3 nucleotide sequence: TGTGCCAGCAGCCCAATCCGGACAGTAAATGAAAAACTGTTTTTT.

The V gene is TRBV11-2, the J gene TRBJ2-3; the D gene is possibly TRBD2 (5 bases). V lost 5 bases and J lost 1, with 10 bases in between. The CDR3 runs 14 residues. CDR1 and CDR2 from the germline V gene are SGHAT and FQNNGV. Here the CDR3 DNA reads TGTGCCAGCAGCCGTGACGGGGGCACAGATACGCAGTATTTT. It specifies CASSRDGGTDTQYF.

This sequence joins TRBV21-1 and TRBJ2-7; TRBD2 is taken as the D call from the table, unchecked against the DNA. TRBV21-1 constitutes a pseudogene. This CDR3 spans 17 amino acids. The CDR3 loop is CASSKRAVCGRDYEQYF. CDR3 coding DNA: TGTGCCAGCAGCAAAAGGGCGGTATGCGGCAGGGACTACGAGCAGTACTTC.

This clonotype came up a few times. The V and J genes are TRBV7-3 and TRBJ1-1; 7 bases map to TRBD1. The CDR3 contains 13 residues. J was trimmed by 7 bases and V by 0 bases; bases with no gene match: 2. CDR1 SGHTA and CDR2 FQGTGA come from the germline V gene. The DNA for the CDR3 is TGTGCCAGCAGCTTAACAGGGGGCCTTGAAGCTTTCTTT. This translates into CASSLTGGLEAFF.

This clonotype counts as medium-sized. This chain's CDR3 is CASKTGRSSYNEQFF. The CDR3 coding sequence is TGTGCCAGCAAGACAGGGAGGAGCTCCTACAATGAGCAGTTCTTC. The chain has TRBV7-2 and TRBJ2-1; D might be TRBD1 (7 bases). Deletions cut 7 bases from V and 0 bases from J, with 13 bases between. Germline V lookup: CDR1 SGHTA, CDR2 FQGNSA. The CDR3 sequence is 15 residues long.

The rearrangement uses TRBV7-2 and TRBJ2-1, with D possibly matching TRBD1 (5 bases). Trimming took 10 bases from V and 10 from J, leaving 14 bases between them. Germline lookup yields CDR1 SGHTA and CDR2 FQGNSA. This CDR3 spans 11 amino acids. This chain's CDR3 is CAILQGREQFF. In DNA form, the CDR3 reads TGTGCCATCCTCCAGGGAAGGGAGCAGTTCTTC.